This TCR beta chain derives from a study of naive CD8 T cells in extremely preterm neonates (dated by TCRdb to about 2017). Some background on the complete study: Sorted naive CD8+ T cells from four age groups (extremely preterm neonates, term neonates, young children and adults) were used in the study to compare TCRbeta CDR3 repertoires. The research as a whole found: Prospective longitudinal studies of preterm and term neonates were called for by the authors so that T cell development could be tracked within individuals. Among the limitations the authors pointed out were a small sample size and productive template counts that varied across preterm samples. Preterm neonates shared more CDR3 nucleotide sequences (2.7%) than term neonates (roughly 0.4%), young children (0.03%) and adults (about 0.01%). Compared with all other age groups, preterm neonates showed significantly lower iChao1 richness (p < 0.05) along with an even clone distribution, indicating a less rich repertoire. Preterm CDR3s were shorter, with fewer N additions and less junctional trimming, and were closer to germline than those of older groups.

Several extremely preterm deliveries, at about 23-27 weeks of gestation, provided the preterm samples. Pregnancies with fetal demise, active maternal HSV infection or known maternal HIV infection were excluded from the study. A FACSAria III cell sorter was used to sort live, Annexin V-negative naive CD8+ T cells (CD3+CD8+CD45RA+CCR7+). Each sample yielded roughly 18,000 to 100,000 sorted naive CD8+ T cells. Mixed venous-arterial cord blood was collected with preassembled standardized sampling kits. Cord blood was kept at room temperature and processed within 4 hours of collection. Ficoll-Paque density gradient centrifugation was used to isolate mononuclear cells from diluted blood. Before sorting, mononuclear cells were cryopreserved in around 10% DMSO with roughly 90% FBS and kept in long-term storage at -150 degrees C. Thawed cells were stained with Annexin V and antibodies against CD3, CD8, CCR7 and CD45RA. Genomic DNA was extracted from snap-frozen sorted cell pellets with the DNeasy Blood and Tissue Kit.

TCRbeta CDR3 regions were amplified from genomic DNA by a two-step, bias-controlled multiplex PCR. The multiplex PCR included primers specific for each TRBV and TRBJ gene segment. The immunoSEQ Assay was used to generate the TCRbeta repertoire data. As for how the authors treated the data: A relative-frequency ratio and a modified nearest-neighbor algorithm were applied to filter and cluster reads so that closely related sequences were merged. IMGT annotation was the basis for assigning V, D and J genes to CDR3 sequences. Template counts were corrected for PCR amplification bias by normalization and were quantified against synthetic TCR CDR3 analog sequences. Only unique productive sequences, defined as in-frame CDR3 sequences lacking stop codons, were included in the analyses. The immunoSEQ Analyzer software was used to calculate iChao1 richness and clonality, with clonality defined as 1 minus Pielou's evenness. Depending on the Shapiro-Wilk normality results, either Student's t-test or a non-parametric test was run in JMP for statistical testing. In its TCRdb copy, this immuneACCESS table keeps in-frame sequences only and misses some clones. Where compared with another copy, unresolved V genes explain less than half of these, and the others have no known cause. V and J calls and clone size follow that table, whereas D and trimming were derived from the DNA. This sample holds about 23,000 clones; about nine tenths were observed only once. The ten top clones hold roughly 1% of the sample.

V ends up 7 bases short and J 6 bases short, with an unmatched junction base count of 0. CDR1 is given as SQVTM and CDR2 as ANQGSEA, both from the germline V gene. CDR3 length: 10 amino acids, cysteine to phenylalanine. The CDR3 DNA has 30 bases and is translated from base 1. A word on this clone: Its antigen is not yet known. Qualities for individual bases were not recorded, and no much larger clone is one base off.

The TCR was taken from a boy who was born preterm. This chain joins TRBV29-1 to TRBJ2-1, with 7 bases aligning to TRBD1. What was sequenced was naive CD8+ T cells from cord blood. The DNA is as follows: TGCAGCGCAGGGGGCAATGAGCAGTTCTTC. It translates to CSAGGNEQFF.